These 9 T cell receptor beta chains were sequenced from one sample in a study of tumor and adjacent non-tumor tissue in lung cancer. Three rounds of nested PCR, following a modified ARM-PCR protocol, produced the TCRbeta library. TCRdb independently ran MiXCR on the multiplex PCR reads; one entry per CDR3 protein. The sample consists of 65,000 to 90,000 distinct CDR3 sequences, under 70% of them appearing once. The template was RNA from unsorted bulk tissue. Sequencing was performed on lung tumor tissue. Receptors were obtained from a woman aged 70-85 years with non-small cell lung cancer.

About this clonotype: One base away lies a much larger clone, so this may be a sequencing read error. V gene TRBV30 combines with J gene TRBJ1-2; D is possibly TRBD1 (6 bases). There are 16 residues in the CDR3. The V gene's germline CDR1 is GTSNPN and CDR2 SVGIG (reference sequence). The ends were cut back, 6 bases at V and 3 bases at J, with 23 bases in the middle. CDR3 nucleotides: TGTGCCTGCTGGCCGAGCTCGGGAAACAGGGACTATGGCTACACCTTC. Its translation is CACWPSSGNRDYGYTF.

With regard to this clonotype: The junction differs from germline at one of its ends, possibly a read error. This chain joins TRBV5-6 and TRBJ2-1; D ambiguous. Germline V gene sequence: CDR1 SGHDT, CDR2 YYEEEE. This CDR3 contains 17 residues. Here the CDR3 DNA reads TGTACCAGCAGCGACCCCCGGTACTTCTACTCCTACAATGAGCAGTTCTTC. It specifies CTSSDPRYFYSYNEQFF.

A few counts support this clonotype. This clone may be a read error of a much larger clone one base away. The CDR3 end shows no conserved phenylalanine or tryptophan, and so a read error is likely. CDR3 in DNA: TGCAGCGTTGGGACCAGGGATCAGCCCCAGCATTTA. Protein: CSVGTRDQPQHL. J is TRBJ1-5 and V is TRBV29-1; a possible D gene is TRBD1 (5 bases). The germline V and J ends were trimmed by 4 bases and 5 bases, with 9 bases remaining between them. Per germline, CDR1 SQVTM and CDR2 ANQGSEA. The CDR3 is 12 amino acids.

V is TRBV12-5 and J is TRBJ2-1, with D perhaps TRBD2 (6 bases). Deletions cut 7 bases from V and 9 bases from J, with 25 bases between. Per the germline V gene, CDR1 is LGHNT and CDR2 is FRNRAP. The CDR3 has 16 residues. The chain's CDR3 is CASAPQPAGIGSEQFF. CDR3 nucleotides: TGTGCTAGTGCCCCGCAGCCCGCGGGAATTGGCAGTGAGCAGTTCTTC.

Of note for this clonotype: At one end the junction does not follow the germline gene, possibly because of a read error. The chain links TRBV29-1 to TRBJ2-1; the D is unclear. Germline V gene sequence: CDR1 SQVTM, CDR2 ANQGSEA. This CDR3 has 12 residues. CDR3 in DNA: TGCACCGTTGACCAGGTATACAATGAGCAGTTCTTC. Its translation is CTVDQVYNEQFF.

The CDR3 nucleotides are TGTGCCAGCAGTTTGTGGCTAGCGGGAGGTTATACCGGGGAGCTGTTTTTT. Its translation is CASSLWLAGGYTGELFF. The V call is TRBV28, the J call TRBJ2-2, with 11 bases that match TRBD2. V was pared by 3 bases and J by 5 bases, with 8 bases of the junction left unmatched. Germline CDR1 and CDR2: MDHEN and SYDVKM. This CDR3 has 17 residues.

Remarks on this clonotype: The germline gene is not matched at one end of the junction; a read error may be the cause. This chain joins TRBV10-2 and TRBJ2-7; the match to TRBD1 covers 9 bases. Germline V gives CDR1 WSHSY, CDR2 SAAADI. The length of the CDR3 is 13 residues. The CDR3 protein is CASFDRGTYEQYF. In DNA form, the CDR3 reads TGCGCCAGCTTTGACAGGGGGACCTACGAGCAGTATTTC.

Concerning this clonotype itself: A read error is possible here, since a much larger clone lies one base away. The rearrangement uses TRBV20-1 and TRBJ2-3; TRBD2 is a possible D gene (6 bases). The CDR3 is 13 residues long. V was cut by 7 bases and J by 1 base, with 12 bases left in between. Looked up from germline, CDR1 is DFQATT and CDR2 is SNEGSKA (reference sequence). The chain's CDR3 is CSVTQRGTDTQYF. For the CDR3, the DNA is TGCAGTGTCACTCAGCGGGGCACAGATACGCAGTATTTT.

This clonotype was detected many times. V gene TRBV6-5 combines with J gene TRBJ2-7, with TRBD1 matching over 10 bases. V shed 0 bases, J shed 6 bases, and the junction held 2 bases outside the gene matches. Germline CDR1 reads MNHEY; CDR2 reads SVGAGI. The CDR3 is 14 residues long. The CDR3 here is CASSYSTGGSEQYF. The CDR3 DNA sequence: TGTGCCAGCAGTTACTCGACAGGGGGCTCCGAGCAGTACTTC.